This entry concerns a single TCR beta chain. Its antigen remains unidentified. No quality values exist for individual bases; no much larger clone is one base distant. Sequenced on an Illumina NovaSeq 6000. Using 5'RACE with constant-segment primers, TCRalpha and TCRbeta cDNA libraries were constructed, with sample barcodes and unique molecular identifiers added in the process. RNA was extracted from every sample with Trizol reagent. Amplification of the libraries took two PCR steps, and the second step added a second sample barcode plus Illumina TruSeq adapters. Sequencing of libraries was performed on an Illumina NovaSeq with 2 x 150 bp paired-end reads. Per the source publication's procedure: Reads were demultiplexed and collapsed into UMI-guided consensus sequences with migec v1.2.7. With mixcr v2.1.11, UMI consensuses were aligned to TRA and TRB V and J templates and assembled into clonotypes. Clonotypes were classified as expanded or contracted when called significant by both edgeR and NoisET, with noise models trained on biological replicates. For edgeR calls, the cutoffs were a false discovery rate-adjusted p below 0.01 and a log2 fold-change threshold of 1. As an exploratory analysis of dynamics, max-normalized trajectories of the 1000 most abundant clonotypes were examined by PCA with hierarchical clustering. Separately sequenced CD4+ and CD8+ repertoires were used to assign a CD4 or CD8 phenotype to each responding clone. TCRdb reworked the public reads: Q25 trimming with fastp, MiXCR clone assembly, productive beta chains retained. Under each unique CDR3 protein, matching rows form one entry showing the most common genes and DNA. What appears here as the V and J calls and clone size reflects TCRdb's work, not the paper's. This sample has about 350,000 distinct CDR3 sequences in its table, and approximately 15% of those were observed once. 20% to 25% of the sample rests with the top ten.

This record belongs to a study of T-cell memory formation after mild COVID-19 (TCRdb year 2021). Study-wide context: TCR sequence clusters from the two donors were found to be largely donor specific. Longitudinal TCRalpha and TCRbeta repertoire sequencing tracked T-cell clones expanding and contracting after mild COVID-19 in a couple of donors. Two young, previously healthy adult volunteers, one female and one male, were included in the cohort.

Ficoll-Paque density gradient centrifugation was the method used to isolate PBMCs. CDR1 and CDR2 are read off the germline V gene as LGHNA and YSLEER. The junction shows trimming of 6 bases on V and 0 bases on J, plus 12 bases between the germline ends. Inclusive of the bounding cysteine and phenylalanine, the CDR3 is 16 residues long. Only the CDR3 region is kept as DNA, spanning 48 bases read in frame from base 1. Study-level results and caveats: The study included only a couple of mild cases, and larger cohorts that include severe cases with pre-infection samples were judged to be necessary. The detection of some responding clones in pre-infection memory suggests that pre-existing cross-reactive memory T cells joined the SARS-CoV-2 response. The second-wave clones that peaked on day 37 were not confirmed to be SARS-CoV-2 specific. Balanced CD4/CD8 phenotypes were observed for clones contracting from day 15 to 85, whereas a bias towards CD4+ was observed for a second wave of clones expanding from day 15 to 37. Contracting CD4+ clones were located mainly in the CM and EM memory subsets, whereas CD8+ clones were found to be enriched in EMRA.

The sample comprised PBMCs or a T cell subset sorted from them (not recorded which). The clonotype comes from a young man who had mild COVID-19 (a few samples of this study predate the infection). The sample titles of this study are shuffled in the database, so cell type and time point are left out; the donor was told from shared clones. Recombination joined TRBV4-3 with TRBJ1-6, with TRBD1 perhaps the D gene, on 5 matching bases. The base sequence is TGCGCCAGCAGAACAGGAATCAGCTCCTATAATTCACCCCTCCACTTT. Translation gives CASRTGISSYNSPLHF.